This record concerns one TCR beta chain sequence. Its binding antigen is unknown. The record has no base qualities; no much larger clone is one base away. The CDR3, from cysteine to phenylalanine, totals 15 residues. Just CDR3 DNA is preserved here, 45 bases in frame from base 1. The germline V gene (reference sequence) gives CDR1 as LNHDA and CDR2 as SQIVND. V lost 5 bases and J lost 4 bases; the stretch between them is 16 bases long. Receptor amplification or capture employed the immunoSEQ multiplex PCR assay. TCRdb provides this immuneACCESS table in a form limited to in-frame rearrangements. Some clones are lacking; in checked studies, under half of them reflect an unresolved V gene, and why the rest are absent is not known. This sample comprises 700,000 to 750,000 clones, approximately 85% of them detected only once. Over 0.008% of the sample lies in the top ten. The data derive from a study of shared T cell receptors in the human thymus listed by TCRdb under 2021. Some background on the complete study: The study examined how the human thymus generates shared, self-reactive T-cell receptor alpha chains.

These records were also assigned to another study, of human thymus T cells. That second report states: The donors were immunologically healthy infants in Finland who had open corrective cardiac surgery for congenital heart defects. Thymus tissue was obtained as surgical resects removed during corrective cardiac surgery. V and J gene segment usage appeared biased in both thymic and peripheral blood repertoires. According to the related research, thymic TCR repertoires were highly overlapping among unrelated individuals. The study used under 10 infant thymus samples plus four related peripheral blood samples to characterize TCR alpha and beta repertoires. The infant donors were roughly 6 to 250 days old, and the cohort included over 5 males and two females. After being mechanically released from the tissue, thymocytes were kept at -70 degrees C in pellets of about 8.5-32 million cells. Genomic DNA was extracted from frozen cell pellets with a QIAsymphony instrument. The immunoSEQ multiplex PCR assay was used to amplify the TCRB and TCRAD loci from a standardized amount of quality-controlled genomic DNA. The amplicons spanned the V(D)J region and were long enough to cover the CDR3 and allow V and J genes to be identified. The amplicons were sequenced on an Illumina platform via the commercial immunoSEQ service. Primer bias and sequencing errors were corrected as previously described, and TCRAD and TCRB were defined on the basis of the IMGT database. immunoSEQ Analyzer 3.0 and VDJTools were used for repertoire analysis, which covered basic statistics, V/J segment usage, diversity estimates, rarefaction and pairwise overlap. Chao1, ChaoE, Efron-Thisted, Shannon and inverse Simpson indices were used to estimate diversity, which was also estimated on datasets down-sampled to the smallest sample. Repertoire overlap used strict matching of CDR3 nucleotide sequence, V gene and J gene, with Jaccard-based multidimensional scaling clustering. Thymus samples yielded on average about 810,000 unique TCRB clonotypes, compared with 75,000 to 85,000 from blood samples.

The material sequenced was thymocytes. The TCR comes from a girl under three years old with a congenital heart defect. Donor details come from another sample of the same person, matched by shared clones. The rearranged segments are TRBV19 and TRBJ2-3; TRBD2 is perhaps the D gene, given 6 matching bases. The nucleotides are TGTGCCAGTAGTCGGGACGGGGGTGGGTCAGATACGCAGTATTTT. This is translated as CASSRDGGGSDTQYF.